These T cell receptor beta chains were read from a single sample in a study of persistence of HIV-infected CD4 T cells. Data came from immunoSEQ multiplex PCR; TCRdb stores just in-frame clones and leaves some out. The table records 30,000 to 45,000 clones, 75% to 90% of them present only once. No cognate antigen is known for these TCRs. This specimen was cultured CD4+ T cells from PBMCs, taken from a patient who received antiretroviral therapy. Receptors originate from an adult with HIV. The donor label of this sample is uncertain. CDR3s include the opening cysteine and the closing phenylalanine or tryptophan. Each record gives: clone size, J gene, V gene, D gene, CDR3 DNA, CDR3 protein. The D gene is left open where the match is weak. The listing skips clone size in some rows; elsewhere it reads once, few, many or a size class.

size: .
J: TRBJ1-1
V: TRBV9
D: TRBD1
DNA: TGTGCCAGCAGCTTTGGACAGGGGAACACTGAAGCTTTCTTT
CDR3: CASSFGQGNTEAFF

size: few
J: TRBJ2-3
V: TRBV6-1
D: .
DNA: TGTGCCAGCAAGATGGGGCAGAGCACAGATACGCAGTATTTT
CDR3: CASKMGQSTDTQYF

size: once
J: TRBJ1-1
V: TRBV7-8
D: .
DNA: TGTGCCAGCAGCCGACAGATAAACACTGAAGCTTTCTTT
CDR3: CASSRQINTEAFF

size: .
J: TRBJ2-1
V: TRBV24-1
D: TRBD1
DNA: TGTGCCACCAGTGATTCACCGGGACAGGGTTACAATGAGCAGTTCTTC
CDR3: CATSDSPGQGYNEQFF

size: .
J: TRBJ1-1
V: TRBV30
D: .
DNA: TGTGCCTGGAAAGCGCGGACGAACACTGAAGCTTTCTTT
CDR3: CAWKARTNTEAFF

size: .
J: TRBJ1-2
V: TRBV14
D: .
DNA: TGTGCCAGCAGCCAAGACAGTTATGGCTACACCTTC
CDR3: CASSQDSYGYTF

size: .
J: TRBJ2-1
V: TRBV6-5
D: TRBD1
DNA: TGTGCCAGCAGGGGGACAGGGTATAGGAATGAGCAGTTCTTC
CDR3: CASRGTGYRNEQFF

size: .
J: TRBJ2-3
V: TRBV5-1
D: .
DNA: TGCGCCAGCAGCTTGACAGGGACTAAGTACACAGATACGCAGTATTTT
CDR3: CASSLTGTKYTDTQYF

size: .
J: TRBJ2-2
V: TRBV7-9
D: .
DNA: TGTGCCAGCAGCTTAGTCGGAGCCGGGGAGCTGTTTTTT
CDR3: CASSLVGAGELFF

size: .
J: TRBJ2-3
V: TRBV19
D: .
DNA: TGTGCCAGTTCTCGAGGGGGCGGGGGTACAGATACGCAGTATTTT
CDR3: CASSRGGGGTDTQYF

size: .
J: TRBJ1-2
V: TRBV11-1
D: TRBD1
DNA: TGTGCCAGCAGCTTAGCACGGGACAGGGGTGACTATGGCTACACCTTC
CDR3: CASSLARDRGDYGYTF

size: .
J: TRBJ1-2
V: TRBV6-4
D: .
DNA: TGTGCCAGCAGTGACTTGGGAGGAGGGGGCTACACCTTC
CDR3: CASSDLGGGGYTF

size: once
J: TRBJ1-1
V: TRBV6-2/TRBV6-3
D: .
DNA: TGTGCCAGCAGTTCAGAGGGCTACTTCACTGAAGCTTTCTTT
CDR3: CASSSEGYFTEAFF

size: .
J: TRBJ2-4
V: TRBV6-5
D: .
DNA: TGTGCCAGCACCACCCCGAGGGCACGGATCATTCAGTACTTC
CDR3: CASTTPRARIIQYF

size: .
J: TRBJ2-3
V: TRBV11-1
D: .
DNA: TGTGCCAGCAGCCTAAACCCTACCCGGACAGATACGCAGTATTTT
CDR3: CASSLNPTRTDTQYF